This TCR beta chain comes out of a study of T cells in localized non-small cell lung cancer. Points from the study as a whole: The study found T cell clonality highest in uninvolved adjacent lung, above tumor. The study detected a median approximately 55 of the top 100 tumor clones in adjacent lung.

The protocol was immunoSEQ multiplex PCR, while the TCRdb copy is restricted to in-frame clones and leaves out a portion. The repertoire holds 50,000 to 60,000 clones, with roughly 86% as singletons. Of note for this clone: No antigen is known for it.

Germline assignment: CDR1 SGHDT and CDR2 YYEEEE. With 4 bases removed from V and 4 bases from J, the gap between germline ends came to 17 bases. The CDR3 is made up of 15 amino acids. The sequenced sample was PBMCs, obtained before any cancer treatment. The sequence came from a female donor with stage II lung adenocarcinoma. This chain connects TRBV5-6 to TRBJ1-1; D is perhaps TRBD1 (6 bases). CDR3 nucleotide sequence: TGTGCCAGCAGCCTCTTCGCCGGAGGGGGCACTGAAGCTTTCTTT. It specifies CASSLFAGGGTEAFF.